Each of the 22 T cell receptor beta chains below was sequenced from the same sample in a study of CD8 T cells in ankylosing spondylitis. TCRdb called the 5' RACE reads again in MiXCR, with one record for every CDR3 protein. The sample has about 240,000 distinct CDR3 sequences, around 9.2% seen once. Sequences were obtained from blood, either unsorted or a sorted T cell fraction (not recorded which). These receptors were obtained from a male donor with ankylosing spondylitis or in good health (not recorded which).

This clonotype was detected ten times or more. V is TRBV19 and J is TRBJ2-1, with 9 bases that match TRBD2. The CDR3 has 16 residues. Per the germline V gene, CDR1 is LNHDA and CDR2 is SQIVND (reference sequence). J gave up 7 bases and V 3 bases, and 10 bases lay outside the gene matches. The CDR3 reads CASSIRKGGGANEQFF. Here the CDR3 DNA reads TGTGCCAGTAGTATTAGAAAGGGCGGGGGGGCAAATGAGCAGTTCTTC. Drawing the rest from reference TRBV19 and TRBJ2-1, the complete variable domain is DGGITQSPKYLFRKEGQNVTLSCEQNLNHDAMYWYRQDPGQGLRLIYYSQIVNDFQKGDIAEGYSVSREKKESFPLTVTSAQKNPTAFYLCASSIRKGGGANEQFFGPGTRLTVL.

This rearrangement joins TRBV27 to TRBJ1-2; no firm D call. The CDR3 extends over 16 amino acids. V was clipped by 4 bases and J by 4 bases, with 19 bases between them. Per the germline V gene, CDR1 is MNHEY and CDR2 is SMNVEV (reference sequence). The CDR3 loop is CASSSNSGSIFYGYTF. CDR3 sequence (DNA): TGTGCCAGCAGTTCCAACTCCGGGAGCATCTTCTATGGCTACACCTTC.

This clonotype was detected ten times or more. This chain connects TRBV20-1 to TRBJ2-1, with D perhaps matching TRBD2 (5 bases). In germline, CDR1 is DFQATT, CDR2 SNEGSKA (reference sequence). The CDR3 loop spans 13 amino acids. V was pared by 8 bases and J by 8 bases, with 19 bases between. In DNA form, the CDR3 reads TGCAGTTCGACCCCCCCGGGGAGAGATGAGCAGTTCTTC. Translated: CSSTPPGRDEQFF.

This clonotype has just a few counts. This sequence joins TRBV30 and TRBJ1-1, with D possibly TRBD1 on 6 matching bases. Germline lookup yields CDR1 GTSNPN and CDR2 SVGIG (reference sequence). This CDR3 region has 13 residues. Trimming stripped 2 bases from V and 6 bases from J, with 13 bases between. CDR3 sequence: CAWSTQGWAEAFF. CDR3 sequence (DNA): TGTGCCTGGAGTACGCAGGGGTGGGCTGAAGCTTTCTTT. Variable domain in full (rest from reference TRBV30 and TRBJ1-1): SQTIHQWPATLVQPVGSPLSLECTVEGTSNPNLYWYRQAAGRGLQLLFYSVGIGQISSEVPQNLSASRPQDRQFILSSKKLLLSDSGFYLCAWSTQGWAEAFFGQGTRLTVV.

In this sample, this clonotype turned up many times. This chain connects TRBV20-1 to TRBJ1-4; a weak D match, TRBD1 (6 bases). CDR1 and CDR2 (germline): DFQATT, SNEGSKA (reference sequence). Trimming stripped 5 bases from V and 6 bases from J, with 16 bases between. This CDR3 comprises 14 residues. CDR3 DNA: TGCAGTGCTCTTGACAGGAACCATGATGAAAAACTGTTTTTT. Protein sequence: CSALDRNHDEKLFF.

This clonotype appeared many times. This chain uses TRBV29-1 with TRBJ2-3, with D possibly being TRBD2 (6 bases). The CDR3 is 10 residues long. With 8 bases removed from V and 6 bases from J, the gap between germline ends came to 9 bases. Per the germline V gene, CDR1 is SQVTM and CDR2 is ANQGSEA. CDR3 sequence reads: CSFRGDTQYF. As DNA, the CDR3 is TGCAGCTTCCGGGGGGATACGCAGTATTTT.

This clonotype was seen a handful of times. This sequence joins TRBV18 and TRBJ2-3; D may correspond to TRBD1 or TRBD2 (6 bases each). Germline V gene data show CDR1 as KGHSH and CDR2 as LQKENI. CDR3 length equals 18 residues. Trimming cost V 6 bases and J 3 bases, with 25 bases left between them. The CDR3 sequence: CASSHVGASREETDTQYF. As DNA, the CDR3 is TGTGCCAGCTCCCACGTGGGGGCCTCTAGGGAGGAAACAGATACGCAGTATTTT.

This clonotype was observed at least ten times. The chain joins TRBV20-1 to TRBJ1-6; D is uncertain. The CDR3 extends over 15 amino acids. Germline V gene sequence: CDR1 DFQATT, CDR2 SNEGSKA (reference sequence). With 1 base removed from V and 9 bases from J, the gap between germline ends came to 16 bases. CDR3 DNA sequence: TGCAGTGCTAGAGGTGGAACGGGAGTCGGTTCACCCCTCCACTTT. Amino acid sequence: CSARGGTGVGSPLHF.

The rearrangement links TRBV29-1 to TRBJ2-1, with D perhaps TRBD1 or TRBD2 (5 bases each). Trimming shortened V by 6 bases and J by 2 bases, and 8 bases separated the two germline ends. Per germline, CDR1 SQVTM and CDR2 ANQGSEA. The CDR3 contains 12 residues. DNA for the CDR3: TGCAGCGTGAGGGGAACCTACAATGAGCAGTTCTTC. Its translation is CSVRGTYNEQFF.

This clonotype was recorded a few times. The J gene is TRBJ2-7, the V gene TRBV7-9; D is perhaps TRBD2 (6 bases). V lost 3 bases and J 3 bases, leaving 9 bases between the germline ends. This CDR3 is 13 amino acids long. Per the germline V gene, CDR1 is SEHNR and CDR2 is FQNEAQ (reference sequence). This CDR3 reads CASSFPGVYEQYF. For the CDR3, the DNA is TGTGCCAGCAGCTTCCCGGGAGTCTACGAGCAGTACTTC.

This clonotype was counted many times. This sequence joins TRBV20-1 and TRBJ2-1; TRBD2 aligns across 10 bases. Looked up from germline, CDR1 is DFQATT and CDR2 is SNEGSKA (reference sequence). The V and J ends lost 1 base and 3 bases, in that order; junction bases with no gene match: 3. This CDR3 is built from 15 residues. As DNA, the CDR3 is TGCAGTGCTAGAGTTAGCGGGGGGTTCTACAATGAGCAGTTCTTC. The encoded protein is CSARVSGGFYNEQFF.

This clonotype occurred many times. This chain links TRBV5-8 with TRBJ2-1; tentative D call: TRBD1 (5 bases). Germline loops: CDR1 SGHTS, CDR2 YDEGEE. Trimming stripped 0 bases from V and 1 base from J, with 14 bases between. The CDR3 length is 17 residues. This chain's CDR3 is CASSLGWGSDSYNEQFF. The DNA for the CDR3 is TGTGCCAGCAGCTTGGGTTGGGGCTCCGATTCCTACAATGAGCAGTTCTTC.

This clonotype was detected ten times or more. The J gene is TRBJ1-4, the V gene TRBV20-1; D is unclear. Germline values: CDR1 DFQATT, CDR2 SNEGSKA (reference sequence). Trimming cost V 3 bases and J 0 bases, with 8 bases left between them. The CDR3 contains 14 residues. CDR3 sequence (DNA): TGCAGTGCTAGGCCTCCGGCAACTAATGAAAAACTGTTTTTT. It encodes CSARPPATNEKLFF.

This clonotype appeared many times. This chain connects TRBV4-3 to TRBJ2-2; tentative D call: TRBD1 (5 bases). Germline CDR1 and CDR2: LGHNA and YSLEER. The CDR3 runs to 16 residues. The ends were cut back, 4 bases at V and 1 base at J, with 13 bases in the middle. CDR3 nucleotides: TGCGCCAGCAGCCTACAGGTCACCGTGAACACCGGGGAGCTGTTTTTT. Encoded protein: CASSLQVTVNTGELFF.

The V call is TRBV5-1, the J call TRBJ2-1; 9 bases are a match to TRBD2. Germline V gene data show CDR1 as SGHRS and CDR2 as YFSETQ. The V segment lost 0 bases and the J segment 7 bases; nucleotides outside the gene matches: 5. The CDR3 consists of 15 residues. CDR3 DNA sequence: TGCGCCAGCAGCTTGGTAGCGGGGGCCCAAAATGAGCAGTTCTTC. Encoded protein: CASSLVAGAQNEQFF.

This chain joins TRBV7-2 and TRBJ2-1, with unresolved D. The V and J ends lost 1 base and 7 bases respectively, with 11 bases between them. The CDR3 has 14 amino acids. Germline V CDR1 and CDR2: SGHTA, FQGNSA. This CDR3 is CASSLEASGNEQFF. The CDR3 coding sequence is TGTGCCAGCAGCTTAGAGGCTAGTGGGAATGAGCAGTTCTTC.

This clonotype was seen many times. J is TRBJ2-2 and V is TRBV19; 8 nucleotides line up with TRBD1. This CDR3 region has 15 residues. Unmatched junction bases numbered 7, after V lost 6 bases and J lost 4 bases. Germline V gene data show CDR1 as LNHDA and CDR2 as SQIVND (reference sequence). This CDR3 reads CASSFGQGPTGELFF. CDR3 coding DNA: TGTGCCAGTAGCTTTGGACAGGGTCCCACCGGGGAGCTGTTTTTT.

This clonotype was picked up a small number of times. The chain combines TRBV27 with TRBJ1-5; 8 bases align to TRBD1. Per the germline V gene, CDR1 is MNHEY and CDR2 is SMNVEV (reference sequence). Trimming removed 5 bases from V and 2 bases from J; junction bases left unmatched: 5. The CDR3 loop spans 15 amino acids. The CDR3 DNA sequence: TGTGCCAGCAGTCCCTCGACAGGGGGCAATCAGCCCCAGCATTTT. Its protein product is CASSPSTGGNQPQHF.

There are many counts of this clonotype. The chain recombines TRBV20-1 with TRBJ1-2; TRBD1 is a possible D gene (5 bases). The CDR3 is made up of 14 amino acids. V lost 0 bases and J lost 8, with 16 bases in between. Per the germline V gene, CDR1 is DFQATT and CDR2 is SNEGSKA (reference sequence). This chain's CDR3 is CSARDKEGRWGYTF. The CDR3 nucleotides read TGCAGTGCTAGAGATAAGGAGGGACGTTGGGGCTACACCTTC.

This clonotype was recorded at least ten times. The chain joins TRBV20-1 to TRBJ1-2, with D unresolved. Germline V gives CDR1 DFQATT, CDR2 SNEGSKA (reference sequence). This CDR3 spans 10 amino acids. V dropped 3 bases and J dropped 7 bases, with 6 bases sitting between them. CDR3 in DNA: TGCAGTGCTAGTGGAACTGGCTACACCTTC. Its protein product is CSASGTGYTF.

At least ten counts were recorded for this clonotype. This sequence joins TRBV12-3 or TRBV12-4 and TRBJ2-7; D is undetermined. The CDR3 has 14 amino acids. Trimming cost V 7 bases and J 4 bases, with 17 bases left between them. The DNA for the CDR3 is TGTGCCAGCACCCCCCCGTACAGACCATACGAGCAGTACTTC. The encoded protein is CASTPPYRPYEQYF.

This clonotype was detected ten times or more. The chain has TRBV7-8 and TRBJ2-2; TRBD1 aligns across 9 bases. The trim removed 5 bases at V and 4 bases at J, leaving 8 bases unmatched. CDR1 is SGHVS, CDR2 FQNEAQ, per germline. The CDR3 consists of 16 residues. The chain's CDR3 is CASSHGTGRSTGELFF. The CDR3, as DNA: TGTGCCAGCAGCCACGGGACAGGGAGGAGCACCGGGGAGCTGTTTTTT.